This T cell receptor (beta chain) was sequenced in a study of blood T cell repertoires in COVID-19. Assay used: immunoSEQ multiplex PCR; TCRdb lists only in-frame clones, some missing. The sample shows tens of thousands of clones, around nine tenths of them seen only once. The germline V gene encodes CDR1 LNHDA and CDR2 SQIVND (reference sequence). This CDR3 has 13 residues. V lost 5 bases to trimming and J lost 2 bases; unmatched junction nucleotides: 0. Material for sequencing was peripheral blood. The sequence came from a man aged 80 or over with acute or convalescent COVID-19. The V gene is TRBV19, the J gene TRBJ1-5; 7 bases line up with TRBD1. The CDR3 DNA follows: TGTGCCAGTAGTCAGGGGGGCAATCAGCCCCAGCATTTT. As protein: CASSQGGNQPQHF.